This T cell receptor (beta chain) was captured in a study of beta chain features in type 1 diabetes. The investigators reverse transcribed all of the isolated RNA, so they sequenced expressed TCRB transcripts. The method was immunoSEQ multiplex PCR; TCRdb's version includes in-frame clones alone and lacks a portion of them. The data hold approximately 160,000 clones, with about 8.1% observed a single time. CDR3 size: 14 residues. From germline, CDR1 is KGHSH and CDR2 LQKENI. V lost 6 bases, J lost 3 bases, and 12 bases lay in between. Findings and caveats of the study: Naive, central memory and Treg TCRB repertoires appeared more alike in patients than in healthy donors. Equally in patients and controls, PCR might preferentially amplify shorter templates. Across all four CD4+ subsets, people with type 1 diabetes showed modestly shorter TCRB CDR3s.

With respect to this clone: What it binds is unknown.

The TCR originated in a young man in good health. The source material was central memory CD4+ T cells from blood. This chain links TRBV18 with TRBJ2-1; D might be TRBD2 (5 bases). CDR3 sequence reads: CASSYGLLYNEQFF. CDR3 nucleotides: TGTGCCAGCTCTTACGGACTGCTCTACAATGAGCAGTTCTTC.